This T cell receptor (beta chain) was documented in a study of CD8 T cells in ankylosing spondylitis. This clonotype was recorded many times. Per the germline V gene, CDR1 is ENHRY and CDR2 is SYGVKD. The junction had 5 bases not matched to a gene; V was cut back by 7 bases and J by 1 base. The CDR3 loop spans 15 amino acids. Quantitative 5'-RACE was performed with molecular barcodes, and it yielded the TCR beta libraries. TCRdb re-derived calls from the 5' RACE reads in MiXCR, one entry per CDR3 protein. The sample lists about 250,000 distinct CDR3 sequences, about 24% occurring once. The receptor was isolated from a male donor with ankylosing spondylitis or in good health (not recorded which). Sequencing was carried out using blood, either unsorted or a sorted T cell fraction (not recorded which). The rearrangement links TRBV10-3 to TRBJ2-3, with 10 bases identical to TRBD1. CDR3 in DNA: TGTGCCATCACTACCGGGACAGGGGGCACAGATACGCAGTATTTT. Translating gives CAITTGTGGTDTQYF.